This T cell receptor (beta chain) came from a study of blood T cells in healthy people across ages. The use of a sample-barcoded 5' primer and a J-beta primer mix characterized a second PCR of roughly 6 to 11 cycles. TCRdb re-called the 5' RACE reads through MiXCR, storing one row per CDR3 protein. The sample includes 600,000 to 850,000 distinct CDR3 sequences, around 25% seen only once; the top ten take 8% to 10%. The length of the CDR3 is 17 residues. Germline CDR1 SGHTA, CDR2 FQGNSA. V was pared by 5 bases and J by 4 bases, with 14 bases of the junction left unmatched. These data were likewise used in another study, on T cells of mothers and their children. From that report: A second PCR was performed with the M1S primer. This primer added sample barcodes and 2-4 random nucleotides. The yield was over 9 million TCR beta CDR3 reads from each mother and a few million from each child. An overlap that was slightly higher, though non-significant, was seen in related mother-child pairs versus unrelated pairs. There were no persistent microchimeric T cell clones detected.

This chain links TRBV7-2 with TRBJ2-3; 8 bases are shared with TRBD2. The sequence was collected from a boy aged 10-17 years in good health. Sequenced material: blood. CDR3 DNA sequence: TGTGCCAGCAGCGGGTTAGCGGGGACCCACCTGGCAGATACGCAGTATTTT. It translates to CASSGLAGTHLADTQYF.